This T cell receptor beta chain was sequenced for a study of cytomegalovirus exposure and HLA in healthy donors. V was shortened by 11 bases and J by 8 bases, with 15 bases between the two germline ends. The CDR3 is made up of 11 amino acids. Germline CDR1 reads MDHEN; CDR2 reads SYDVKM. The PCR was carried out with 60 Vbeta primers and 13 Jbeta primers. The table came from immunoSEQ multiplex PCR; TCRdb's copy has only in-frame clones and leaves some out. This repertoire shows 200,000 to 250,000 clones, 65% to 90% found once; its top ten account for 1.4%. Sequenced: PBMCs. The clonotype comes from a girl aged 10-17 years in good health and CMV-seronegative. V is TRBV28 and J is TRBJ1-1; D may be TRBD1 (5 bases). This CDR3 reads CAVGGEPEAFF. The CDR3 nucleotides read TGTGCCGTCGGGGGGGAGCCGGAAGCTTTCTTT. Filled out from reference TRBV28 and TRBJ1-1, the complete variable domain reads DVKVTQSSRYLVKRTGEKVFLECVQDMDHENMFWYRQDPGLGLRLIYFSYDVKMKEKGDIPEGYSVSREKKERFSLILESASTNQTSMYLCAVGGEPEAFFGQGTRLTVV.